Listed below are T cell receptor beta chains from one sample, sequenced in a study of T cell changes during pregnancy in multiple sclerosis. Libraries were prepared by immunoSEQ multiplex PCR; TCRdb keeps only in-frame clonotypes and omits some of them. The sample yields tens of thousands of clones, about 93% seen once. The starting material was peripheral blood, obtained in the third trimester of pregnancy. The receptors originated from a female donor in good health, enrolled as a control in a pregnancy study. The CDR3 runs from the conserved cysteine through the conserved F or W. A D gene is named only where the DNA matches it firmly. Only part of the rows carry a size: once, few, many, or a class if the clone is expanded.

D gene	V gene	clone size	J gene	CDR3 DNA	CDR3 protein
NA	TRBV10-1	few	TRBJ2-7	TGCGCCAGCACCCTAGGGCAGGGGCACGAGCAGTACTTC	CASTLGQGHEQYF
NA	TRBV21-1	NA	TRBJ2-3	TGTGCCAGCAGCAAAAAAAATTTTAGCGGGGGCTCCCGTCGCGCAGATACGCAGTATTTT	CASSKKNFSGGSRRADTQYF
NA	TRBV30	NA	TRBJ1-2	TGTGCCTGGAGTGTACAAGTATTTTACTATGGCTACACCTTC	CAWSVQVFYYGYTF
TRBD1	TRBV2	NA	TRBJ2-5	TGTGCCAGCAGTTATGAGATGGACAGGGGCGCAAAGAAAGAGACCCAGTACTTC	CASSYEMDRGAKKETQYF
NA	TRBV10-3	NA	TRBJ1-1	TGTGCCATCAGTGAACGAGGGACTGAAGCTTTCTTT	CAISERGTEAFF
TRBD1	TRBV7-2	NA	TRBJ2-7	TGTGCCAGTCACCTCCCAGGACAGGGGCAGCGGGAGCAGTACTTC	CASHLPGQGQREQYF
TRBD2	TRBV6-5	NA	TRBJ2-3	TGTGCCAGCAGTTATGGCGGGAGTGGCACAGATACGCAGTATTTT	CASSYGGSGTDTQYF
NA	TRBV4-1	NA	TRBJ2-7	TGCGCCAGCAGACTCATCCCGGGACATTCCTACGAGCAGTACTTC	CASRLIPGHSYEQYF
NA	TRBV7-8	once	TRBJ1-6	TGTGCCAGCAGCATAAGACAGGTCCCTAGCTCCTATAATTCACCCCTCCACTTT	CASSIRQVPSSYNSPLHF
TRBD2	TRBV4-1	NA	TRBJ2-1	TGCGCCAGCAGCCGAACCGGGACTAGCGGGAGTATCACCTACAATGAGCAGTTCTTC	CASSRTGTSGSITYNEQFF
TRBD2	TRBV4-2	NA	TRBJ2-5	TGTGCCAGCAGCCAGACACTAGCGGGAGAGAGAGAGACCCAGTACTTC	CASSQTLAGERETQYF
NA	TRBV5-8	NA	TRBJ1-1	TGTGCCAGCAATTGGTACAGGAACACTGAAGCTTTCTTT	CASNWYRNTEAFF
TRBD1	TRBV25-1	NA	TRBJ2-7	TGTGCCAGCAGTGAATCAGGGGGCGGCGAGCAGTACTTC	CASSESGGGEQYF
NA	TRBV6-5	NA	TRBJ1-3	TGTGCCAGCAGTTACGACAGAGTTGGAAACACCATATATTTT	CASSYDRVGNTIYF
NA	TRBV7-2	NA	TRBJ2-1	TGTGCCAGCAGCTTAAGACTAGCCTACAATGAGCAGTTCTTC	CASSLRLAYNEQFF
NA	TRBV11-2	NA	TRBJ2-7	TGTGCCAGCAGCTTAAGGCAGGGTTACGAGCAGTACTTC	CASSLRQGYEQYF
TRBD1	TRBV7-9	NA	TRBJ2-5	TGTGCCAGCAGCTTAGGGGACAGGGGGCGTCAGGAGACCCAGTACTTC	CASSLGDRGRQETQYF
TRBD2	TRBV19	NA	TRBJ2-3	TGTGCCAGTAACCTAGCGGGGGGCACAGATACGCAGTATTTT	CASNLAGGTDTQYF
TRBD2	TRBV6-5	NA	TRBJ2-5	TGTGCCGCTTCGACTAGCGGGAGTCCCGAGACCCAGTACTTC	CAASTSGSPETQYF
TRBD1	TRBV7-9	NA	TRBJ2-7	TGTGCCAGCAGCTTAGGTCAGGGGGCGAGCGAGCAGTACTTC	CASSLGQGASEQYF
TRBD1	TRBV6-1	NA	TRBJ1-6	TGTGCCAGCAGTGTTGCGGACAGGACAGGTTCACCCCTCCACTTT	CASSVADRTGSPLHF
TRBD1	TRBV9	once	TRBJ1-3	TGTGCCAGCAGCGTCGACAGGGTACCCAATTACTCTGGAAACACCATATATTTT	CASSVDRVPNYSGNTIYF
NA	TRBV28	NA	TRBJ1-1	TGTGCCAGCAGTTTATTCGTGAACACTGAAGCTTTCTTT	CASSLFVNTEAFF
NA	TRBV20-1	once	TRBJ1-1	TGCAGCCCTTGGGTCAGGACTGAAGCTTTCTTT	CSPWVRTEAFF